The subject of this entry is one TCR beta chain. Its antigen is still unknown. CDR3 length equals 16 residues. The V segment lost 6 bases and the J segment 2 bases; nucleotides outside the gene matches: 9. Per germline, CDR1 MNHEY and CDR2 SMNVEV (reference sequence). This specimen belongs to a study of OX40 agonist ivuxolimab in advanced cancers. The overall study: Ivuxolimab is an agonistic anti-OX40 (CD134) antibody, and patients were treated with it. Study-level points and caveats: There were, on average, more expanded clones in CD8+ T cells than in CD4+. Among patients with partial responses at 0.1-3.0 mg/kg, clonal expansion was among the lowest.

Assay: immunoSEQ multiplex PCR; the TCRdb copy retains only in-frame clones and omits some. The table records 70,000 to 80,000 clones, over 75% of them present only once. The chain has TRBV27 and TRBJ2-2; 7 positions match TRBD1. The receptor comes from an adult with an advanced solid tumor such as melanoma, head and neck, liver or kidney cancer. The source was CD4+ or CD8+ T cells sorted from blood, collected in a trial of the OX40 agonist ivuxolimab. CDR3 bases: TGTGCCAGCAGGACCGGGACAGAGATTAACACCGGGGAGCTGTTTTTT. Its translation: CASRTGTEINTGELFF.